This record concerns one T cell receptor (beta chain) sequence. Antigen specificity is unknown. Measured with immunoSEQ multiplex PCR; TCRdb has only the in-frame clones, and not every one. The table shows about 960,000 clones, with approximately 76% occurring only once. The sample belongs to a study of shared clonotypes between healthy human individuals. Study-wide points: Among donors, clonotype sharing was expected to be affected by sequencing depth. Only blood samples were collected, and tissue repertoires likely differ.

The CDR3 consists of 15 residues. V trimming: 6 bases; J trimming: 4 bases; junction bases outside the gene matches: 8. The germline CDR1 and CDR2 sequences are SNHLY and FYNNEI. The rearrangement links TRBV2 to TRBJ1-5, with 8 bases lining up with TRBD1. This TCR was recovered from a man aged 18 to 30 in good health. Sequencing was carried out using memory CD4+ T cells sorted from blood. As to subset: CD45RA-negative fraction. The CDR3 loop reads CASRLQGVKNQPQHF. CDR3 sequence (DNA): TGTGCCAGCAGGCTACAGGGGGTGAAGAATCAGCCCCAGCATTTT.